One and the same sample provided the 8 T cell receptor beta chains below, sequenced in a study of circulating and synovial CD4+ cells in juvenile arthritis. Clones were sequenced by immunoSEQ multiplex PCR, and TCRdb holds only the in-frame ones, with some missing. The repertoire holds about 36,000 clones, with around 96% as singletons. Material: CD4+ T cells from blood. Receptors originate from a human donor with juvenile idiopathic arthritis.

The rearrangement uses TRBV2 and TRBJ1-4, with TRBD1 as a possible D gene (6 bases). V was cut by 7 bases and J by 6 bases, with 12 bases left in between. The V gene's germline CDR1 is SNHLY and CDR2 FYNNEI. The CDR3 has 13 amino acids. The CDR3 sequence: CASKRAGDEKLFF. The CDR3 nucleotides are TGTGCCAGCAAAAGGGCAGGGGATGAAAAACTGTTTTTT.

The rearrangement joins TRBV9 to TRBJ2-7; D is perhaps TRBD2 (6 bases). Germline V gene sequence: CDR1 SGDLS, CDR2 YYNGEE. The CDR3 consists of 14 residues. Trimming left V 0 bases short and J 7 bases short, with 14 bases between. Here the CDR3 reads CASSVESARGEQYF. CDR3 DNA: TGTGCCAGCAGCGTAGAGTCGGCTCGGGGGGAGCAGTACTTC.

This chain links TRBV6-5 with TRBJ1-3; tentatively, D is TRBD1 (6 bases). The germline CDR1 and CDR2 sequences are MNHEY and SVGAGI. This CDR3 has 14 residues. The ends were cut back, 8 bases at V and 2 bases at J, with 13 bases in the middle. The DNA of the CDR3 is TGTGCCAGCTGCCAAGGGGGAGCTGGAAACACCATATATTTT. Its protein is CASCQGGAGNTIYF.

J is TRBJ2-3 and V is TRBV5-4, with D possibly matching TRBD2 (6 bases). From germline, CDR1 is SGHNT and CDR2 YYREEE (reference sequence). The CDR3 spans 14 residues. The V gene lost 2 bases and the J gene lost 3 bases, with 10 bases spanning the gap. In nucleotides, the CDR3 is TGTGCCAGCAGCTTTCCAGGGAGGACAGATACGCAGTATTTT. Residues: CASSFPGRTDTQYF.

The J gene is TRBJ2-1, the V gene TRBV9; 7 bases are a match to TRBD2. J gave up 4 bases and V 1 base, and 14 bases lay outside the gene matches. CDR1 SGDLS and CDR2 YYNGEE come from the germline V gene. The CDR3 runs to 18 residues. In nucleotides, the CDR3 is TGTGCCAGCAGCGTAACCCGGCTGGGGGGGGGAGCGTACAATGAGCAGTTCTTC. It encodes CASSVTRLGGGAYNEQFF.

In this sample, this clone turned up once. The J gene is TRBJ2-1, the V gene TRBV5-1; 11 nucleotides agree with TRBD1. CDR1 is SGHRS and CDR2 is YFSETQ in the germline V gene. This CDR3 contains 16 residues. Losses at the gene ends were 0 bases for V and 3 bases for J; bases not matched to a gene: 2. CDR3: CASSLGGTGGYNEQFF. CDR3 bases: TGCGCCAGCAGCTTGGGAGGGACAGGGGGCTACAATGAGCAGTTCTTC.

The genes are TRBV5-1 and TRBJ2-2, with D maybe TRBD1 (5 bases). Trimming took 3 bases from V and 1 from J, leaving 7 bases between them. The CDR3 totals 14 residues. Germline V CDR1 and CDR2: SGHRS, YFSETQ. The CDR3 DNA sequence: TGCGCCAGCAGCTCCACAGGGAACACCGGGGAGCTGTTTTTT. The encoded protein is CASSSTGNTGELFF.

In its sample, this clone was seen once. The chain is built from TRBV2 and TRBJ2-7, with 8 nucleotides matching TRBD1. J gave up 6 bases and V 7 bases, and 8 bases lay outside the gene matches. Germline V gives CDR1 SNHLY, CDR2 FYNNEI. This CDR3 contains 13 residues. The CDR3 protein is CASMGPDRAEQYF. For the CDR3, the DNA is TGTGCCAGCATGGGACCGGACAGGGCCGAGCAGTACTTC.